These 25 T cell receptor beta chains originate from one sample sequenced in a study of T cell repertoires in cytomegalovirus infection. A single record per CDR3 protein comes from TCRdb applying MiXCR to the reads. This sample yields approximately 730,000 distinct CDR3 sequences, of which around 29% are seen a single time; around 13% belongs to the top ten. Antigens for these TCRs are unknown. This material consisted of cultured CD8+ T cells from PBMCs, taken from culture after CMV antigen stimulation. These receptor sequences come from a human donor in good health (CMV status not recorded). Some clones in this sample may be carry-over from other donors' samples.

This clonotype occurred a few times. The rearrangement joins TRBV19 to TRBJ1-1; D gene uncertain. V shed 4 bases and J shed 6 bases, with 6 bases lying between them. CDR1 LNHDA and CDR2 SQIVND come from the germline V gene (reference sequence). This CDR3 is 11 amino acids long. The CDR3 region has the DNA TGTGCCAGTAGTAAAGTGGCTGAAGCTTTCTTT. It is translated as CASSKVAEAFF.

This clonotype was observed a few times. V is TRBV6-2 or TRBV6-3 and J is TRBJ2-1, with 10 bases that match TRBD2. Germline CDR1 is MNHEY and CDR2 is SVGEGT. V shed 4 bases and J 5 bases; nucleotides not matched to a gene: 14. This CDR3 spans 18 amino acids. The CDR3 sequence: CASSWRRAGGPLDNEQFF. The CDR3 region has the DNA TGTGCCAGCAGTTGGCGGCGAGCGGGGGGGCCTCTCGACAATGAGCAGTTCTTC.

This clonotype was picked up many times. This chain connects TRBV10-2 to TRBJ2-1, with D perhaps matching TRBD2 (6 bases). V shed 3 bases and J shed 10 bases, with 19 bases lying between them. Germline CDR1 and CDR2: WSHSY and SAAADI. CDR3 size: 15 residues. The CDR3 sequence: CASSELAGTLGEQFF. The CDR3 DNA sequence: TGCGCCAGCAGTGAACTGGCGGGGACCTTAGGGGAGCAGTTCTTC.

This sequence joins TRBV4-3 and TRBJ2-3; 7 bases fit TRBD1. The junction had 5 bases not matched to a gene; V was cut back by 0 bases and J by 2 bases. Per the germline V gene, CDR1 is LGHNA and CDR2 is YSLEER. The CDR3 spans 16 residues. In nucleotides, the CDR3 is TGCGCCAGCAGCCAAGATAGGGGGCAGGTCACAGATACGCAGTATTTT. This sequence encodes CASSQDRGQVTDTQYF.

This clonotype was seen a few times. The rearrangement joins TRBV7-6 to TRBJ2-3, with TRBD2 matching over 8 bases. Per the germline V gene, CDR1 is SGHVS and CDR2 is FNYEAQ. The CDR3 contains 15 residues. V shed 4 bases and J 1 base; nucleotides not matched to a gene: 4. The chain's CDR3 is CASSWVGGGTDTQYF. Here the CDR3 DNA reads TGTGCCAGCAGCTGGGTCGGGGGGGGCACAGATACGCAGTATTTT.

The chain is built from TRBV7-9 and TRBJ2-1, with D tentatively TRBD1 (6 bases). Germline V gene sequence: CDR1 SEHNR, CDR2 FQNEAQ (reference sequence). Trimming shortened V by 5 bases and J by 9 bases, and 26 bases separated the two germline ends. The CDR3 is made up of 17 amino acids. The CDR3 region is CASSASRQRGTLGEQFF. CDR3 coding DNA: TGTGCCAGCAGCGCGAGCAGACAGAGGGGGACCCTCGGTGAGCAGTTCTTC.

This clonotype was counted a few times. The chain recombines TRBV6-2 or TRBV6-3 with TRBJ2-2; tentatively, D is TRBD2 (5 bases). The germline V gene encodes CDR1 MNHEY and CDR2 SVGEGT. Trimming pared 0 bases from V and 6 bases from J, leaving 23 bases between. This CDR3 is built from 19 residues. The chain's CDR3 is CASSYSRVRGILDAGELFF. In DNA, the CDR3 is TGTGCCAGCAGTTACTCGAGAGTTCGGGGAATCCTCGACGCCGGGGAGCTGTTTTTT.

CDR3 amino acids: CASSLTVEFGYTF. The CDR3, as DNA: TGTGCCAGCAGTTTGACGGTTGAATTTGGCTACACCTTC. V is TRBV6-5 and J is TRBJ1-2; D is unclear. Trimming removed 4 bases at V and 7 bases at J, with 13 bases between. CDR1 is MNHEY, CDR2 SVGAGI, per germline. CDR3 size: 13 residues.

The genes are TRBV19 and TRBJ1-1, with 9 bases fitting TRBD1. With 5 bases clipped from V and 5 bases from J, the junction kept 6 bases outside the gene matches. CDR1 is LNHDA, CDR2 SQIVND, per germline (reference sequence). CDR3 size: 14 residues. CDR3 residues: CASSEQGAWTEAFF. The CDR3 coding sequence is TGTGCCAGTAGTGAACAGGGGGCGTGGACTGAAGCTTTCTTT.

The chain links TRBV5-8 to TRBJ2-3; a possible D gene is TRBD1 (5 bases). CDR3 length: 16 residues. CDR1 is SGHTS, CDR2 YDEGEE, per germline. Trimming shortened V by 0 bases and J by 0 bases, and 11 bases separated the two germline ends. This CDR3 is CASSLGTLTSTDTQYF. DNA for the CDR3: TGTGCCAGCAGCTTGGGGACATTAACTAGCACAGATACGCAGTATTTT.

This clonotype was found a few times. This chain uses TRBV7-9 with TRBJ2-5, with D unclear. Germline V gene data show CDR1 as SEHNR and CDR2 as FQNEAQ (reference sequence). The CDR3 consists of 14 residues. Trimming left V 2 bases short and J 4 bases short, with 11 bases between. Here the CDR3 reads CASSLTTSGETQYF. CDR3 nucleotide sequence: TGTGCCAGCAGCTTAACCACGAGTGGAGAGACCCAGTACTTC.

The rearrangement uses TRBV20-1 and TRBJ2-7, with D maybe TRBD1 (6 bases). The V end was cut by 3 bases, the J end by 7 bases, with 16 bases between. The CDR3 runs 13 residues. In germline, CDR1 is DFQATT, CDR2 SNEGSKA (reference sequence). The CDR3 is CSARGPTGREQYV. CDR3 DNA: TGCAGTGCTAGGGGACCTACAGGGAGAGAGCAGTACGTC.

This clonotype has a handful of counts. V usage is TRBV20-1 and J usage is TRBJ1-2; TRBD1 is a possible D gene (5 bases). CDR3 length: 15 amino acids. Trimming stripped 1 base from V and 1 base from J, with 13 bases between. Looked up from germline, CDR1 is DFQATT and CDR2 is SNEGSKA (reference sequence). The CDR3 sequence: CSARGRDAFNYGYTF. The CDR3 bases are TGCAGTGCTAGAGGGAGGGACGCCTTTAACTATGGCTACACCTTC.

This CDR3 reads CASSIRSEYNYGYTF. The DNA for the CDR3 is TGTGCCAGTAGTATAAGGTCGGAATATAACTATGGCTACACCTTC. The V and J genes are TRBV19 and TRBJ1-2; D is uncertain. The CDR3 contains 15 residues. Germline CDR1 and CDR2: LNHDA and SQIVND (reference sequence). V lost 2 bases, J lost 1 base, and 11 bases lay in between.

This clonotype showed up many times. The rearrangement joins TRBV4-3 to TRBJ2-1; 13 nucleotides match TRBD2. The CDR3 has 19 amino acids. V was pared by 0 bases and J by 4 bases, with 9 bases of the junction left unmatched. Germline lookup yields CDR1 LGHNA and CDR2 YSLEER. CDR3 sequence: CASSQDETSGGGRYNEQFF. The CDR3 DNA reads TGCGCCAGCAGCCAAGATGAAACTAGCGGGGGGGGAAGGTACAATGAGCAGTTCTTC.

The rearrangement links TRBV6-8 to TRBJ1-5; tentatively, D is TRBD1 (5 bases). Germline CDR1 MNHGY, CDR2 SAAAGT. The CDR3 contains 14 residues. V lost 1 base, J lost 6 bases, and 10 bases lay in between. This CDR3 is CASSYLGEGQPQHF. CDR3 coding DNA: TGTGCCAGCAGTTACTTGGGGGAAGGTCAGCCCCAGCATTTT.

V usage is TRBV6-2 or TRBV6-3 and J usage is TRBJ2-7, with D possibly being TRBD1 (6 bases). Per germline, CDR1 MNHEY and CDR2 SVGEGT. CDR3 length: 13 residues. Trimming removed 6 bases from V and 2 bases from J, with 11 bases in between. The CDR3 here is CASSRTVTYEQYV. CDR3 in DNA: TGTGCCAGCAGCAGGACAGTTACCTACGAGCAGTACGTC.

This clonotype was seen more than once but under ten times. CDR3 DNA sequence: TGTGCCAGCAGCGCTACGACAGGGGCCCATAATCAGCCCCAGCATTTT. Translated, it gives CASSATTGAHNQPQHF. The gene calls are TRBV7-4 and TRBJ1-5; 8 bases agree with TRBD1. Germline values: CDR1 SGHVT, CDR2 SQSDAQ. The CDR3 is made up of 16 amino acids. J was trimmed by 4 bases and V by 5 bases; bases with no gene match: 10.

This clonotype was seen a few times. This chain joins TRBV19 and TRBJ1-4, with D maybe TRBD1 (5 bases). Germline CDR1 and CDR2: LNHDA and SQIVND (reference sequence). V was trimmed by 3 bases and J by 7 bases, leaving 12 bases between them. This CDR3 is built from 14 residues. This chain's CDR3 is CASSIGASSEKLFF. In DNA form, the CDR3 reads TGTGCCAGTAGTATCGGGGCCAGTTCTGAAAAACTGTTTTTT.

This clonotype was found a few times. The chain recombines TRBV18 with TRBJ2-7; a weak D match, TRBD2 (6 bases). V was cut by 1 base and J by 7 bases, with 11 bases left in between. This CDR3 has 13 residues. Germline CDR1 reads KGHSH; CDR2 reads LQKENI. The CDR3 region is CASSPLPGGEQYF. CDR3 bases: TGTGCCAGCTCACCACTACCTGGAGGGGAGCAGTACTTC.

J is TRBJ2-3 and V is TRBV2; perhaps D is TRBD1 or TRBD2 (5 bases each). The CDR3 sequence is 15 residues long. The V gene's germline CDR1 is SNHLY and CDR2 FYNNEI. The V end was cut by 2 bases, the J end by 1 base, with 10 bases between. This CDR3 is CASSERGAGTDTQYF. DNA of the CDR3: TGTGCCAGCAGTGAACGGGGCGCCGGCACAGATACGCAGTATTTT.

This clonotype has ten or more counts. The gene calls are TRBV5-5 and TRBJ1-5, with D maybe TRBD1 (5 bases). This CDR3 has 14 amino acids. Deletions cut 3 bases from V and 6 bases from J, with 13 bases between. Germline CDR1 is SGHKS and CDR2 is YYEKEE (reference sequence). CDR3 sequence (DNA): TGTGCCAGCAGCTGGGGGGTCTCGGGTCAGCCCCAGCATTTT. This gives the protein CASSWGVSGQPQHF.

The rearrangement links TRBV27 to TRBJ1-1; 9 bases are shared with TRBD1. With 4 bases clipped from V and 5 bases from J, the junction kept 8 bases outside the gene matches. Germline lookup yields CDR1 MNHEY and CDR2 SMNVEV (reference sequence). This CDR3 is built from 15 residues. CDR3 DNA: TGTGCCAGCAGTTCCGGACAGGGGCGGGATACTGAAGCTTTCTTT. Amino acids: CASSSGQGRDTEAFF.

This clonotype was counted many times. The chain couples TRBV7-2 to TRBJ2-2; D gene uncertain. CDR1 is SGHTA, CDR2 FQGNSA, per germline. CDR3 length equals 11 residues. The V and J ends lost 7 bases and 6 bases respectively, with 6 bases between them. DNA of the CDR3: TGTGCCAGCAAATGGGCCGGGGAGCTGTTTTTT. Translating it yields CASKWAGELFF.

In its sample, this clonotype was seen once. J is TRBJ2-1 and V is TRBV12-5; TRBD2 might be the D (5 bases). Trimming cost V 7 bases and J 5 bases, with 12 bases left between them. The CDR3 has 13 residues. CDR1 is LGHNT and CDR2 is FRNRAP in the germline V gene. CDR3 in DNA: TGTGCTAGTGCTAGCATAGGTGACAATGAGCAGTTCTTC. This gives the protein CASASIGDNEQFF.